The rows below give T cell receptor beta chains drawn from one sample of a study of T cells in Graves' hyperthyroidism and ophthalmopathy. MiXCR was run by TCRdb on the multiplex PCR reads, yielding one entry per CDR3 protein. The sample holds about 620,000 distinct CDR3 sequences, 15% to 20% seen once. The sample taken for sequencing was blood. The origin of the receptors is a woman in her 30s with Graves' hyperthyroidism. The CDR3 runs from the conserved cysteine through the conserved F or W. A D gene is named only where the DNA matches it firmly. The listing skips clone size in some rows; elsewhere it reads once, few, many or a size class.

TRBV12-3/TRBV12-4	-	many	TRBJ2-2	CASSTRVTGELFF	TGTGCCAGCAGTACCCGGGTTACCGGGGAGCTGTTTTTT
TRBV10-3	-	many	TRBJ2-7	CAISETGQEQYF	TGTGCCATCAGTGAGACAGGGCAGGAGCAGTACTTC
TRBV7-9	-	-	TRBJ2-1	CASSLDQGTHNEQFF	TGTGCCAGCAGCCTAGATCAAGGCACACACAATGAGCAGTTCTTC
TRBV29-1	TRBD1	-	TRBJ2-7	CSVLDRAGSRTYEQYF	TGCAGCGTACTCGACAGGGCAGGGTCGAGGACCTACGAGCAGTACTTC
TRBV19	-	few	TRBJ1-3	CASTLSLGGNTIYF	TGTGCCAGTACCCTGTCGTTGGGAGGAAACACCATATATTTT
TRBV7-9	TRBD1	few	TRBJ2-7	CASSFGDRAYEQYF	TGTGCCAGCAGCTTTGGGGACAGGGCCTACGAGCAGTACTTC
TRBV28	TRBD2	few	TRBJ2-1	CASTKAGRDEQFF	TGTGCCAGCACGAAGGCGGGGAGGGATGAGCAGTTCTTC
TRBV27	-	many	TRBJ2-7	CASSFQGEQYF	TGTGCCAGCAGTTTCCAGGGAGAGCAGTACTTC
TRBV7-6	-	-	TRBJ2-3	CASSLTGSVTDTQYF	TGTGCCAGCAGCTTAACGGGTTCGGTGACAGATACGCAGTATTTT
TRBV2	-	many	TRBJ2-5	CASSGPGQSDAGETQYF	TGTGCCAGCAGTGGTCCCGGACAGTCGGACGCGGGGGAGACCCAGTACTTC
TRBV7-3	-	many	TRBJ2-1	CASSLGLGPYNEQFF	TGTGCCAGCAGCTTAGGTCTCGGGCCCTACAATGAGCAGTTCTTC
TRBV7-9	-	-	TRBJ2-4	CASSLSPVAKNIQYF	TGTGCCAGCAGCTTGAGTCCCGTTGCCAAAAACATTCAGTACTTC
TRBV29-1	-	few	TRBJ2-5	CSGLEGWETQYF	TGCAGCGGGTTAGAGGGTTGGGAGACCCAGTACTTC
TRBV4-3	-	-	TRBJ2-6	CASSPTSGLTFSGANVLTF	TGCGCCAGCAGCCCGACTTCCGGGCTTACGTTCTCTGGGGCCAACGTCCTGACTTTC
TRBV12-3/TRBV12-4	-	many	TRBJ1-5	CASSLSALKTQPQHF	TGTGCCAGCAGTTTAAGCGCCCTCAAAACTCAGCCCCAGCATTTT
TRBV28	TRBD1	many	TRBJ2-7	CASSFLGTGFGEQYF	TGTGCCAGCAGTTTCTTAGGGACAGGGTTTGGCGAGCAGTACTTC
TRBV11-2	-	many	TRBJ2-5	CASSYDIWASETQYF	TGTGCCAGCAGTTACGACATTTGGGCGAGCGAGACCCAGTACTTC
TRBV20-1	-	many	TRBJ1-1	CSARTQGRWTEAFF	TGCAGTGCTCGGACCCAGGGGAGGTGGACTGAAGCTTTCTTT
TRBV9	-	-	TRBJ2-5	CASSVGEYETQYF	TGTGCCAGCAGCGTAGGCGAGTACGAGACCCAGTACTTC
TRBV2	TRBD1	-	TRBJ1-2	CASEGQGGGYTF	TGTGCCAGCGAAGGACAGGGGGGGGGCTACACCTTC
TRBV7-9	-	-	TRBJ2-5	CASSEDPQETQYF	TGTGCCAGCAGCGAGGACCCACAAGAGACCCAGTACTTC
TRBV6-1	TRBD1	many	TRBJ1-1	CASVRGQGGQGTEAFF	TGTGCCAGCGTAAGAGGACAGGGGGGTCAAGGCACTGAAGCTTTCTTT
TRBV29-1	-	-	TRBJ2-1	CSGRDHDIYNEQFF	TGCAGCGGCCGGGATCATGACATCTACAATGAGCAGTTCTTC
TRBV7-2	TRBD2	-	TRBJ2-1	CASSTTGTSGSYEQFF	TGTGCCAGCAGCACCACCGGGACTAGCGGGAGTTATGAGCAGTTCTTC
TRBV20-1	-	-	TRBJ1-6	CSAREGGGNSPLHF	TGCAGTGCTAGAGAGGGGGGGGGAAATTCACCCCTCCACTTT
TRBV12-3/TRBV12-4	TRBD2	-	TRBJ2-7	CASSPVREQDEQYF	TGTGCCAGCAGTCCGGTGCGGGAGCAGGACGAGCAGTACTTC
TRBV5-1	-	many	TRBJ2-7	CASSLEGLSYEQYF	TGCGCCAGCAGCTTGGAAGGGCTTTCCTACGAGCAGTACTTC
TRBV7-2	-	many	TRBJ2-3	CASSLGLIDTQYF	TGTGCCAGCAGCTTAGGGCTAATAGATACGCAGTATTTT
TRBV20-1	-	few	TRBJ2-5	CSASRTATETQYF	TGCAGTGCTAGCAGGACAGCAACAGAGACCCAGTACTTC
TRBV30	TRBD2	-	TRBJ2-3	CAWTPSSAGGTTSTDTQYF	TGTGCCTGGACTCCCTCCTCAGCGGGAGGGACTACTAGCACAGATACGCAGTATTTT
TRBV4-2	TRBD1	-	TRBJ1-2	CASSQDQGSGTGRHYGYTF	TGTGCCAGCAGCCAAGACCAAGGCTCCGGGACAGGAAGACACTATGGCTACACCTTC
TRBV5-1	-	-	TRBJ1-2	CASSEGGIHGYTF	TGCGCCAGCAGCGAAGGGGGTATCCATGGCTACACCTTC
TRBV28	-	many	TRBJ1-2	CATLPLDKAGYTF	TGTGCCACCCTACCACTCGACAAGGCTGGCTACACCTTC
TRBV15	TRBD2	-	TRBJ2-1	CATSGPPGLAEYNEQFF	TGTGCCACCAGCGGACCTCCAGGACTAGCGGAATACAATGAGCAGTTCTTC
TRBV10-3	-	few	TRBJ1-2	CAISEKGDYGYTF	TGTGCCATCAGTGAGAAGGGGGACTATGGCTACACCTTC
TRBV6-1	TRBD1	-	TRBJ1-6	CASSVLPGQGNSPLHF	TGTGCCAGCAGTGTCCTTCCGGGACAGGGGAATTCACCCCTCCACTTT
TRBV20-1	-	-	TRBJ1-5	CSARTGLSNQPQHF	TGCAGTGCTAGAACAGGGCTGAGCAATCAGCCCCAGCATTTT
TRBV28	-	many	TRBJ2-5	CASSLRGWTQYF	TGTGCCAGCAGTTTGCGGGGATGGACCCAGTACTTC
TRBV6-1	TRBD2	-	TRBJ2-2	CASFRELAGVTGELFF	TGTGCCAGCTTCCGGGAGCTAGCGGGAGTCACCGGGGAGCTGTTTTTT
TRBV28	TRBD1	many	TRBJ2-7	CASSARTGGREQYF	TGTGCCAGCAGTGCTCGAACAGGGGGCAGGGAGCAGTACTTC
TRBV28	TRBD2	many	TRBJ2-1	CASSLFRGSGRRGEQFF	TGTGCCAGCAGTTTATTCCGGGGTAGCGGGAGACGCGGTGAGCAGTTCTTC
TRBV28	-	many	TRBJ1-5	CASRGPLRNQPQHF	TGTGCCAGCAGGGGTCCCCTGCGCAATCAGCCCCAGCATTTT
TRBV3-1	-	many	TRBJ2-7	CASSQEGNEQYF	TGTGCCAGCAGCCAAGAGGGGAACGAGCAGTACTTC
TRBV7-2	-	many	TRBJ2-2	CASSLRSRSGELFF	TGTGCCAGCAGCTTGAGGAGCCGGTCCGGGGAGCTGTTTTTT
TRBV29-1	-	-	TRBJ2-6	CSVDDGGSGANVLTF	TGCAGCGTTGATGATGGGGGGAGTGGGGCCAACGTCCTGACTTTC
TRBV2	TRBD1	few	TRBJ1-5	CASREPNRGVRSNQPQHF	TGTGCCAGCAGAGAACCCAACAGGGGCGTACGTTCCAATCAGCCCCAGCATTTT
TRBV14	-	-	TRBJ1-1	CASRGESPEAFF	TGTGCCAGCAGAGGGGAATCCCCTGAAGCTTTCTTT
TRBV2	-	many	TRBJ2-1	CASSEARAGTEQFF	TGTGCCAGCAGTGAAGCGCGGGCGGGCACTGAGCAGTTCTTC
TRBV20-1	-	few	TRBJ1-1	CIIEGWGAEAFF	TGCATCATAGAAGGGTGGGGAGCTGAAGCTTTCTTT
TRBV5-1	-	few	TRBJ1-1	CASTTGPGTEAFF	TGCGCCAGTACCACAGGGCCTGGCACTGAAGCTTTCTTT